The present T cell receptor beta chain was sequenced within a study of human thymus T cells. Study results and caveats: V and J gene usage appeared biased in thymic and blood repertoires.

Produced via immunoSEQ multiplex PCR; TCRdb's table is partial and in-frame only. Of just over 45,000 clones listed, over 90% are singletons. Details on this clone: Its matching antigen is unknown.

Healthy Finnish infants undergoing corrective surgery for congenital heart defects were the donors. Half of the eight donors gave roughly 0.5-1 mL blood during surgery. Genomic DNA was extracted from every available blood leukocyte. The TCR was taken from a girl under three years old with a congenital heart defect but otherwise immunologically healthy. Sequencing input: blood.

CDR3 nucleotide sequence: TGTGCCAGCAGCCAGAGCGGGAGGGCCAAGGAGACCCAGTACTTC. This gives the protein CASSQSGRAKETQYF. This chain uses TRBV11-2 with TRBJ2-5, with 10 bases fitting TRBD2. The junction had 8 bases not matched to a gene; V was cut back by 5 bases and J by 5 bases. Germline CDR1 is SGHAT and CDR2 is FQNNGV. The CDR3 covers 15 residues.